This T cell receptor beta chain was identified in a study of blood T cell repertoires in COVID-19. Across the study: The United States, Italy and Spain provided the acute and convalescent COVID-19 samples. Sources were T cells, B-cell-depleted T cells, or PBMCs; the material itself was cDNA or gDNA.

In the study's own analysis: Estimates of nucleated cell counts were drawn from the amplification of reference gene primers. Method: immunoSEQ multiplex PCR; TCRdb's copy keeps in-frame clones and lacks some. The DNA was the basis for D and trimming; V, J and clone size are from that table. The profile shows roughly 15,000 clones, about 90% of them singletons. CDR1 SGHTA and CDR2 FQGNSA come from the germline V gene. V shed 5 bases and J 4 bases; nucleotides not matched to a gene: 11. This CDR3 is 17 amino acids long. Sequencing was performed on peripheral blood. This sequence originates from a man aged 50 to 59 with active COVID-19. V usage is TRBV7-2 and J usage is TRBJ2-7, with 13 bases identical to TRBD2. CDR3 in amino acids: CASSPPGTSGIKYEQYF. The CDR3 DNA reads TGTGCCAGCAGCCCCCCCGGGACTAGCGGGATTAAATACGAGCAGTACTTC.